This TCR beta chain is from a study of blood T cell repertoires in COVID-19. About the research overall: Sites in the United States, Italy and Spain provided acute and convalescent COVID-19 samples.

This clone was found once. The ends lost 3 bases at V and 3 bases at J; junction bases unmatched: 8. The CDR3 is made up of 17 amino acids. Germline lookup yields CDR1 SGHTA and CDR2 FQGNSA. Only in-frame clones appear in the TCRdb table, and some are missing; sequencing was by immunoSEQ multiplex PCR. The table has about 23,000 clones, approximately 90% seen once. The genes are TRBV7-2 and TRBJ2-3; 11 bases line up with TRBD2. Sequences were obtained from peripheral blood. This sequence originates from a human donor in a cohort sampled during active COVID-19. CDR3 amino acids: CASSFATSGVGTDTQYF. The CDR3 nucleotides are TGTGCCAGCAGCTTCGCGACTAGCGGGGTAGGAACAGATACGCAGTATTTT.